This TCR beta chain stems from a study of Ad26.COV2.S vaccination and SARS-CoV-2 variants. The CDR3 length is 15 residues. Germline CDR1 and CDR2: SGHTA and FQGNSA. The J segment lost 8 bases and the V segment lost 5 bases, leaving 9 bases of the junction unmatched. This sample's treatment: 15 to 20 received Ad26.COV2.S at low or high dose, single or two shots; roughly 5 received placebo; per-sample allocation not given. Samples came from day 63 after the first vaccine or placebo injection. Donation was by an adult aged 18-55 years who was in Boston. The vaccine delivered Wuhan-strain SARS-CoV-2 spike through an Ad26 vector. Overall study results and limits: The placebo group had lower spike-specific TCR breadth than the vaccine recipients did. Vaccine and placebo recipients had comparable breadth of non-spike TCRs.

This clone was recorded only once. Its cognate antigen is unknown. Here immunoSEQ multiplex PCR was the method, and the copy in TCRdb shows in-frame clones only, minus some. The sample lists about 460,000 clones, roughly nine tenths occurring once. The genes are TRBV7-2 and TRBJ1-4; TRBD1 matches at 9 bases. The material was peripheral blood, obtained in a trial of Ad26.COV2.S vaccine versus placebo. The TCR originated in a person aged 18-65 years who received the Ad26.COV2.S COVID-19 vaccine or a placebo. The CDR3, as DNA: TGTGCCAGCAGCGCTACGGGACAGGGATGGGAAAAACTGTTTTTT. Its protein product is CASSATGQGWEKLFF.